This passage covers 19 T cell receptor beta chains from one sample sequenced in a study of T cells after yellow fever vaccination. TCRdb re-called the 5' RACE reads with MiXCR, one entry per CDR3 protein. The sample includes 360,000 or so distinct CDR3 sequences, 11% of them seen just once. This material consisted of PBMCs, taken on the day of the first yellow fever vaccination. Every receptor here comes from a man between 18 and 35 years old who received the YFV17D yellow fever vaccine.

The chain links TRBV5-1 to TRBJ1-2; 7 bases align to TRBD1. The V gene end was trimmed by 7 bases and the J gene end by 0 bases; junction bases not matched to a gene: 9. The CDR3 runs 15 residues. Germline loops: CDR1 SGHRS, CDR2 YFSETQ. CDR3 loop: CASALNRGANYGYTF. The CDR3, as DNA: TGCGCCAGCGCCCTCAACAGGGGAGCTAACTATGGCTACACCTTC.

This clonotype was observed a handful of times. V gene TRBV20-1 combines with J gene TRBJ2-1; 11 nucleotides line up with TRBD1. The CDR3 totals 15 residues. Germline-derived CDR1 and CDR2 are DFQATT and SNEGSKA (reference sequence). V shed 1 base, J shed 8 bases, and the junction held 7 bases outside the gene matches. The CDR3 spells CSARARTGGTDEQFF. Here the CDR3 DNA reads TGCAGTGCTAGAGCCCGGACAGGGGGCACCGATGAGCAGTTCTTC.

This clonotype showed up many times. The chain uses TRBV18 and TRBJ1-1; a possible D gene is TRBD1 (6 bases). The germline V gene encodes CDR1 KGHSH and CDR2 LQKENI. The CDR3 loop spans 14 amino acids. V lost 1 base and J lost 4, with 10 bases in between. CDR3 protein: CASSPRGGGTEAFF. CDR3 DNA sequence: TGTGCCAGCTCACCACGGGGAGGGGGCACTGAAGCTTTCTTT.

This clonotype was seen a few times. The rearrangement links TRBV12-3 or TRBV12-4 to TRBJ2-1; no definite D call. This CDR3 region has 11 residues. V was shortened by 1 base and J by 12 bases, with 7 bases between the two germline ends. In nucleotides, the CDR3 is TGTGCCAGCAGTTTAGGTGTGGGGCAGTTCTTC. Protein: CASSLGVGQFF.

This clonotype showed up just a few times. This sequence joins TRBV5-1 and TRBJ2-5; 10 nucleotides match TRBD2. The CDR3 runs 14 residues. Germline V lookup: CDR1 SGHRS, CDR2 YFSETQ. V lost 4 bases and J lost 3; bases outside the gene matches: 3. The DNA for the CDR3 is TGCGCCAGCAGCGAAGGGACTAGCGAAGAGACCCAGTACTTC. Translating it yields CASSEGTSEETQYF.

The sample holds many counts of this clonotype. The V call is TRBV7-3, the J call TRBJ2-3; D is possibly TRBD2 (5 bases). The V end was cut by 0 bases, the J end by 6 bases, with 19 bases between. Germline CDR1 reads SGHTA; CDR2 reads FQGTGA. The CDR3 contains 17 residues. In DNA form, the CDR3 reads TGTGCCAGCAGCTTAACAGCTCTAGGAGCGGATGGGGATACGCAGTATTTT. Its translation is CASSLTALGADGDTQYF.

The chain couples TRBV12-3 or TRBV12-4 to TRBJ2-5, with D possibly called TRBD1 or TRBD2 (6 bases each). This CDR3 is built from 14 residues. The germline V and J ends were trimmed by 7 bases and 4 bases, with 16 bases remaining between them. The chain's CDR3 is CASTLGGMGETQYF. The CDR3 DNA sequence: TGTGCCAGCACCCTGGGGGGCATGGGAGAGACCCAGTACTTC.

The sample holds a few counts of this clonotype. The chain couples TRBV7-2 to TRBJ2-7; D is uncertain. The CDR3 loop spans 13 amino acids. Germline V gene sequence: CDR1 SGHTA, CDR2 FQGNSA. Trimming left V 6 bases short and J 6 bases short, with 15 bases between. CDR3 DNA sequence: TGTGCCAGCAGACTGGGTGGCAACGGCGAGCAGTACGTC. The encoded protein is CASRLGGNGEQYV.

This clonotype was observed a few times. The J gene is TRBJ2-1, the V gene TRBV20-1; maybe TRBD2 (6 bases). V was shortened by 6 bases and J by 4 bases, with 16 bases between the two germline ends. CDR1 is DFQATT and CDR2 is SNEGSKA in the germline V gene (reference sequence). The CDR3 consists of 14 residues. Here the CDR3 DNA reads TGCAGTGCGACAAAACCGGGACTGTACAATGAGCAGTTCTTC. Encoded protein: CSATKPGLYNEQFF.

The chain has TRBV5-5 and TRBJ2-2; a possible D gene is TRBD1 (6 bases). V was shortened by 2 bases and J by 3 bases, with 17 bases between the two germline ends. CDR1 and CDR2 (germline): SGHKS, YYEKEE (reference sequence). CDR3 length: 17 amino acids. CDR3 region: CASSLRGSVWDTGELFF. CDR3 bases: TGTGCCAGCAGCTTAAGGGGGTCGGTTTGGGACACCGGGGAGCTGTTTTTT.

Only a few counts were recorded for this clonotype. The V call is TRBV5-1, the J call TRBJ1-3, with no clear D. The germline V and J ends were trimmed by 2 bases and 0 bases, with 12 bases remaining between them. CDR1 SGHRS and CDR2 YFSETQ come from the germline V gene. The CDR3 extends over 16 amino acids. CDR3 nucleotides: TGCGCCAGCAGCTTTGCCCCAGGTTCCTCTGGAAACACCATATATTTT. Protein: CASSFAPGSSGNTIYF.

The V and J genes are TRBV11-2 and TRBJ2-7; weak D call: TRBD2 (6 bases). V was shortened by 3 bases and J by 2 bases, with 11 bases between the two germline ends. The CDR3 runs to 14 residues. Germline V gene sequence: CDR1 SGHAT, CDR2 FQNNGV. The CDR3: CASSFRDFTYEQYF. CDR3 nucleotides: TGTGCCAGCAGCTTCCGGGACTTCACCTACGAGCAGTACTTC.

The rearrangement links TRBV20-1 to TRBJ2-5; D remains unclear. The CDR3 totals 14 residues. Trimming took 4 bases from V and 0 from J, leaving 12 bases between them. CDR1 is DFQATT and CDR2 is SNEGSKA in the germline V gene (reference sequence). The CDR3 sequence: CSATGVGYQETQYF. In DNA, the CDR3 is TGCAGTGCTACAGGTGTTGGGTACCAAGAGACCCAGTACTTC.

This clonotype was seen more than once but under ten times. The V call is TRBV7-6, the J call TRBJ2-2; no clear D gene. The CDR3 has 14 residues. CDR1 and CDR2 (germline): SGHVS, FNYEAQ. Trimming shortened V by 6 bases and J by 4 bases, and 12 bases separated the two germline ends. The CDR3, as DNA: TGTGCCAGCAGACAGCGCGGCGGCACCGGGGAGCTGTTTTTT. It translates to CASRQRGGTGELFF.

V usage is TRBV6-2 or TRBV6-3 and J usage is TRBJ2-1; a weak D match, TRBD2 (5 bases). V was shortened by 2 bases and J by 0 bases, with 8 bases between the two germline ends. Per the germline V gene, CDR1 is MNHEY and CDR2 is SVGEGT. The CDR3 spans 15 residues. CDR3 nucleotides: TGTGCCAGCAGTTACGTGGGGAGCTCCTACAATGAGCAGTTCTTC. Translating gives CASSYVGSSYNEQFF.

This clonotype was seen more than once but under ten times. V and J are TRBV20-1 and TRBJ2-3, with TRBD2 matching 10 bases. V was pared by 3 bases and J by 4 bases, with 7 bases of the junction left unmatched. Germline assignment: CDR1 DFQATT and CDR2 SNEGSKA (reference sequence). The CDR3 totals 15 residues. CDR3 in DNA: TGCAGTGCTAGCCCGGAGCTAGCGGGAGCAGATACGCAGTATTTT. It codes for CSASPELAGADTQYF.

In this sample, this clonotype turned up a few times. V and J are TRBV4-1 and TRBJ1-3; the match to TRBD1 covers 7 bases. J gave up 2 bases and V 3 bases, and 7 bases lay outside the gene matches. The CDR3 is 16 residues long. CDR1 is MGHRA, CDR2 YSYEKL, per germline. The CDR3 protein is CASSQGRDRAGNTIYF. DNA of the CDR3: TGCGCCAGCAGCCAGGGCCGCGACAGGGCTGGAAACACCATATATTTT.

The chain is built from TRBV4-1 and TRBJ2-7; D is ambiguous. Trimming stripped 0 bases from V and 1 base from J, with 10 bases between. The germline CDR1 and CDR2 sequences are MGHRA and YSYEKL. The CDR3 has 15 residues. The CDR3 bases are TGCGCCAGCAGCCAAGATGCAAAGGAGTCCTACGAGCAGTACGTC. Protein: CASSQDAKESYEQYV.

The CDR3, as DNA: TGTGCCAGCAGTAGAGCCGGGATTAGCACAGATACGCAGTATTTT. Its translation is CASSRAGISTDTQYF. The V and J genes are TRBV12-3 or TRBV12-4 and TRBJ2-3; TRBD2 is a possible D gene (5 bases). The length of the CDR3 is 15 residues. V was pared by 5 bases and J by 0 bases, with 12 bases between.